Sequencing of this T cell receptor beta chain was carried out in a study of T cell responses to AZD1222 COVID-19 vaccine. As for this clone: Antigen unknown.

Sequencing used immunoSEQ multiplex PCR; TCRdb keeps in-frame clones, though not all of them. The table shows about 150,000 clones, with roughly 87% occurring only once. Study results and limitations: Spike-spanning, vaccine-associated CD4 TCRs were dominant at 160-218 and 743-854. The number of AZD1222 recipients seropositive at baseline was only five to seven.

The CDR3 length is 12 residues. V was pared by 1 base and J by 8 bases, with 8 bases between. The chain uses TRBV12-3 or TRBV12-4 and TRBJ1-2; D uncertain. The sample in question was peripheral blood, obtained on day 0 of AZD1222 vaccination. The sequence was obtained from an adult in good health. The DNA for the CDR3 is TGTGCCAGCAGTTTAGTCGGGGAGGGCTACACCTTC. Its translation: CASSLVGEGYTF.